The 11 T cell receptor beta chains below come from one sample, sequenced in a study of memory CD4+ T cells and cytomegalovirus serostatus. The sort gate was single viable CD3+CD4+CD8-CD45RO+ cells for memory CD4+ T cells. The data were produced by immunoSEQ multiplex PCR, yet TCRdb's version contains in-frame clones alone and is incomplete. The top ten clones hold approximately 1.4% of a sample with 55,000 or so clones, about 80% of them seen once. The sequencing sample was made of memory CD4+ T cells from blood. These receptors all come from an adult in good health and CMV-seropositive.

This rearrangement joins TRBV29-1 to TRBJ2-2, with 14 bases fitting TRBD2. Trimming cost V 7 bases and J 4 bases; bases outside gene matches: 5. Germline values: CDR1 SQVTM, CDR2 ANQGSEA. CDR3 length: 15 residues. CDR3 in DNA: TGCAGCGCCCAGGGACTAGCGGGAGTCACCGGGGAGCTGTTTTTT. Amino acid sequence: CSAQGLAGVTGELFF.

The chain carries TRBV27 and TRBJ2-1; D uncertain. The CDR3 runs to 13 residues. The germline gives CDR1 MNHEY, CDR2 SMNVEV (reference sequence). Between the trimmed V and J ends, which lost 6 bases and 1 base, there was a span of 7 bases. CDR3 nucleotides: TGTGCCAGCAGGCGTTGGTCCTACAATGAGCAGTTCTTC. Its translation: CASRRWSYNEQFF.

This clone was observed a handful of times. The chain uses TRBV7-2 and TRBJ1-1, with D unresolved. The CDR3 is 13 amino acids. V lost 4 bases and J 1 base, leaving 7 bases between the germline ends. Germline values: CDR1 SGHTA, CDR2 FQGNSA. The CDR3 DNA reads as TGTGCCAGCAGCTCTCGTTCGAACACTGAAGCTTTCTTT. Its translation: CASSSRSNTEAFF.

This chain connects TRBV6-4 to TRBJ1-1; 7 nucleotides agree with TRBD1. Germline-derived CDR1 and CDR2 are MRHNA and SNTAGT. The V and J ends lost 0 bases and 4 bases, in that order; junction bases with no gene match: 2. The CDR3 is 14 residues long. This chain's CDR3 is CASSDSNRGTEAFF. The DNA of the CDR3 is TGTGCCAGCAGTGACTCAAACAGGGGCACTGAAGCTTTCTTT.

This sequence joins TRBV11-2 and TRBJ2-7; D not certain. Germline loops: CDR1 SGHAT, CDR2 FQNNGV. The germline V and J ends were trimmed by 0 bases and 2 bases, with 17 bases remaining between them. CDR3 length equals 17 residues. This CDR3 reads CASSLDSGIMRPYEQYF. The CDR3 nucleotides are TGTGCCAGCAGCTTAGATTCGGGTATAATGAGACCCTACGAGCAGTACTTC. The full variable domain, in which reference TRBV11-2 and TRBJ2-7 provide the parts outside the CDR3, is EAGVAQSPRYKIIEKRQSVAFWCNPISGHATLYWYQQILGQGPKLLIQFQNNGVVDDSQLPKDRFSAERLKGVDSTLKIQPAKLEDSAVYLCASSLDSGIMRPYEQYFGPGTRLTVT.

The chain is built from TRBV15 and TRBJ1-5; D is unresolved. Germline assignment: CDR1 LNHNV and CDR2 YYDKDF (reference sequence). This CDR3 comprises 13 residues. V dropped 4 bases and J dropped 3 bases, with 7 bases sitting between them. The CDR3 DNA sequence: TGTGCCACCAGCACGCTTGTCAATCAGCCCCAGCATTTT. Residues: CATSTLVNQPQHF.

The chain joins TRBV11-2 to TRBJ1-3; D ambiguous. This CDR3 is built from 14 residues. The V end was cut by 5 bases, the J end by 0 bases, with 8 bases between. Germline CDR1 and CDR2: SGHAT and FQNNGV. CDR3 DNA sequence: TGTGCCAGCAGCCGACGGAGCTCTGGAAACACCATATATTTT. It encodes CASSRRSSGNTIYF.

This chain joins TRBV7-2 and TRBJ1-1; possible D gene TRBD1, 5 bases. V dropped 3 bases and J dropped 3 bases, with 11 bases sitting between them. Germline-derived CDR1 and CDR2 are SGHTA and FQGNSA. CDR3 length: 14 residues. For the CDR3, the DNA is TGTGCCAGCAGCTTCTGGCAGGGTGACACTGAAGCTTTCTTT. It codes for CASSFWQGDTEAFF.

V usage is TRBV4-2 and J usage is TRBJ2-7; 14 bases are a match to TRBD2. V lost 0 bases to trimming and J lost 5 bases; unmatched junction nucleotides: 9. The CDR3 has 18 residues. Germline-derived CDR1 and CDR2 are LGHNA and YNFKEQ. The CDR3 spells CASSQDPRTSGGIHEQYF. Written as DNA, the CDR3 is TGTGCCAGCAGCCAAGATCCCCGGACTAGCGGGGGGATCCACGAGCAGTACTTC.

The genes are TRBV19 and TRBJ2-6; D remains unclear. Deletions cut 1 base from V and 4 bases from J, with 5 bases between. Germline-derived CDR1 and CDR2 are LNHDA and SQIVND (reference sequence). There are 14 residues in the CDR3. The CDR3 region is CASSIGAGANVLTF. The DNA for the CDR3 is TGTGCCAGTAGTATAGGCGCCGGGGCCAACGTCCTGACTTTC.

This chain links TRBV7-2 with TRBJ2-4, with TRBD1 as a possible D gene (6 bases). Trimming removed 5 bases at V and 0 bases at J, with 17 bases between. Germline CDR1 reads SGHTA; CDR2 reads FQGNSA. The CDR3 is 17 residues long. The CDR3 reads CASSPRQVLLAKNIQYF. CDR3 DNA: TGTGCCAGCAGCCCAAGACAGGTTCTCTTAGCCAAAAACATTCAGTACTTC.